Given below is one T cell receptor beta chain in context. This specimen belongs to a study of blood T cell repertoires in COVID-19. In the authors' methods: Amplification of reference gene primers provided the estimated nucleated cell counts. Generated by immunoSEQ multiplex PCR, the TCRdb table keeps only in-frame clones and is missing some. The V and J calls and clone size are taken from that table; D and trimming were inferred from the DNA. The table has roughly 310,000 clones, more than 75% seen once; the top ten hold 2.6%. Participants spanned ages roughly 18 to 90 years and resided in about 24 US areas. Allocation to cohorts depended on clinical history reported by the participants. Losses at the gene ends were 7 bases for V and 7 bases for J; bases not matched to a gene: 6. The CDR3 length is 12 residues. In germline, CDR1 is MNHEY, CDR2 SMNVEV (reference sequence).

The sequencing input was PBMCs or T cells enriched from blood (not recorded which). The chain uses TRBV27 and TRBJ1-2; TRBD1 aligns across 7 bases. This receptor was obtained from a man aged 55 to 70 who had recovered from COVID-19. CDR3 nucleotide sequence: TGTGCCAGCAAGGGGGCCGAGACTGGCTACACCTTC. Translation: CASKGAETGYTF.